The next 25 T cell receptor beta chains were all read from a single sample in a study of T-cell memory formation after mild COVID-19 (dated by TCRdb to 2020 to 2023). To prepare the library, 5' RACE was applied. Sequencing was carried out with an Illumina NovaSeq 6000. TCRdb itself trimmed the public reads at Q25 with fastp, ran MiXCR and retained productive beta chains. All rows with the same CDR3 protein become a single entry with the most common DNA and genes. This sample comprises about 350,000 distinct CDR3 sequences, approximately 14% of them detected only once. About a fifth of the sample rests with the top ten. Sequenced material: PBMCs or a T cell subset sorted from them (not recorded which). These TCRs come from a man aged 18 to 30 who had mild COVID-19 (a few samples of this study predate the infection). The sample titles of this study are shuffled in the database, so cell type and time point are left out; the donor was told from shared clones.

The chain is built from TRBV7-9 and TRBJ1-5; D uncertain. Trimming pared 3 bases from V and 4 bases from J, leaving 4 bases between. Germline assignment: CDR1 SEHNR and CDR2 FQNEAQ (reference sequence). The CDR3 sequence is 12 residues long. The CDR3 DNA reads TGTGCCAGCAGCTTCCTTAATCAGCCCCAGCATTTT. It codes for CASSFLNQPQHF.

The chain recombines TRBV20-1 with TRBJ2-6; no firm D call. The CDR3 is 15 amino acids. CDR1 is DFQATT, CDR2 SNEGSKA, per germline (reference sequence). V was clipped by 6 bases and J by 0 bases, with 12 bases between them. The CDR3 DNA is TGCAGTGCCTTCACCCCCCCCTCTGGGGCCAACGTCCTGACTTTC. The encoded protein is CSAFTPPSGANVLTF.

In its sample, this clonotype was seen a few times. V and J are TRBV7-9 and TRBJ2-5; D may correspond to TRBD1 or TRBD2 (5 bases each). The germline V and J ends were trimmed by 0 bases and 0 bases, with 11 bases remaining between them. Germline lookup yields CDR1 SEHNR and CDR2 FQNEAQ (reference sequence). This CDR3 contains 16 residues. The CDR3 DNA follows: TGTGCCAGCAGCTTAGCGGGGTGGGGACACCAAGAGACCCAGTACTTC. Its translation is CASSLAGWGHQETQYF.

The chain links TRBV6-2 or TRBV6-3 to TRBJ1-1, with D perhaps matching TRBD1 (6 bases). CDR1 MNHEY and CDR2 SVGEGT come from the germline V gene. V was pared by 9 bases and J by 7 bases, with 21 bases between. CDR3 length: 14 residues. CDR3 sequence reads: CASIYRDTGGEAFF. The DNA for the CDR3 is TGTGCCAGTATCTATCGGGACACCGGTGGTGAAGCTTTCTTT.

This chain uses TRBV6-6 with TRBJ2-5, with TRBD2 as a possible D gene (6 bases). This CDR3 has 13 amino acids. CDR1 MNHNY and CDR2 SVGAGI come from the germline V gene (reference sequence). Trimming cost V 8 bases and J 4 bases, with 14 bases left between them. The CDR3 region has the DNA TGTGCCAGCTTGTCGGGGGTCGGAGAGACCCAGTACTTC. Its protein is CASLSGVGETQYF.

V is TRBV11-2 and J is TRBJ2-2; D uncertain. This CDR3 region has 13 residues. V was trimmed by 4 bases and J by 5 bases, leaving 8 bases between them. Germline assignment: CDR1 SGHAT and CDR2 FQNNGV. CDR3 protein: CASSSHWTGELFF. DNA of the CDR3: TGTGCCAGCAGCTCCCACTGGACCGGGGAGCTGTTTTTT.

Comment on this clonotype: One end of the junction varies from germline; a read error may be responsible. The V and J genes are TRBV7-7 and TRBJ1-5; TRBD1 aligns across 8 bases. The CDR3 has 17 residues. Germline V gene lookup returns CDR1 SSHAT and CDR2 FNYEAQ (reference sequence). The CDR3 DNA reads as TGTGCTAGCAGCTTAGCGACAGGGGATTATAGCAATCAGCCCCAGCATTTT. Amino acids: CASSLATGDYSNQPQHF.

This clonotype turned up a few times. V and J are TRBV20-1 and TRBJ2-7; TRBD2 matches 7 bases. Germline CDR1 is DFQATT and CDR2 is SNEGSKA (reference sequence). V lost 2 bases and J lost 5; bases outside the gene matches: 3. The CDR3 has 12 amino acids. CDR3 bases: TGCAGTGCTAGACCGGGGGGTAACGAGCAGTACTTC. Amino acid sequence: CSARPGGNEQYF.

This clonotype has a handful of counts. The rearrangement links TRBV4-3 to TRBJ2-2; TRBD2 matches 12 bases. There are 17 residues in the CDR3. Trimming cost V 0 bases and J 9 bases; bases outside gene matches: 8. CDR1 is LGHNA, CDR2 YSLEER, per germline. In DNA form, the CDR3 reads TGCGCCAGCAGCCAAGACGCTACGACTAGCGGGGGCCGGGAGCTGTTTTTT. Translating it yields CASSQDATTSGGRELFF.

This clonotype was found many times. The chain couples TRBV5-1 to TRBJ2-5, with 7 bases matching TRBD1. The CDR3 sequence is 13 residues long. Germline CDR1 and CDR2: SGHRS and YFSETQ. With 1 base clipped from V and 5 bases from J, the junction kept 2 bases outside the gene matches. This CDR3 is CASSLTGVETQYF. CDR3 sequence (DNA): TGCGCCAGCAGCTTGACAGGGGTGGAGACCCAGTACTTC.

Only a few counts were recorded for this clonotype. V is TRBV4-3 and J is TRBJ1-6; D unresolved. Germline V gene lookup returns CDR1 LGHNA and CDR2 YSLEER. The V end lost 0 bases, the J end lost 14 bases, and 14 bases lay between the germline ends. The CDR3 is 14 residues long. The CDR3: CASSQDKGPWALHF. CDR3 nucleotide sequence: TGCGCCAGCAGCCAAGATAAAGGACCATGGGCCCTCCACTTT.

Ten or more counts support this clonotype. The rearrangement joins TRBV6-1 to TRBJ2-3; 10 bases align to TRBD2. Germline values: CDR1 MNHNS, CDR2 SASEGT. The CDR3 totals 13 residues. With 4 bases clipped from V and 12 bases from J, the junction kept 7 bases outside the gene matches. CDR3 amino acids: CASSGVLAGGQYF. In DNA form, the CDR3 reads TGTGCCAGCAGTGGCGTATTAGCGGGGGGACAGTATTTT.

This clonotype appeared many times. The chain joins TRBV11-1 to TRBJ1-1; TRBD1 is a possible D gene (5 bases). The V and J ends lost 2 bases and 8 bases respectively, with 12 bases between them. The CDR3 totals 13 residues. Germline CDR1 SGHAT, CDR2 FQDESV (reference sequence). The CDR3 sequence: CASSLSMGPEAFF. As DNA, the CDR3 is TGTGCCAGCAGCTTATCGATGGGGCCAGAAGCTTTCTTT.

This clonotype was detected only a few times. The gene calls are TRBV3-1 and TRBJ1-2, with D unclear. Germline V gives CDR1 LGHDT, CDR2 YNNKEL (reference sequence). The CDR3 has 14 amino acids. Trimming left V 4 bases short and J 4 bases short, with 13 bases between. The CDR3 region is CASSPQTDGYGYTF. In DNA, the CDR3 is TGTGCCAGCAGCCCACAAACCGACGGCTATGGCTACACCTTC.

Only one count was recorded for this clonotype. The chain's CDR3 is CAIRDGINYGYTF. The CDR3 coding sequence is TGTGCCATCCGGGACGGGATTAACTATGGCTACACCTTC. The rearrangement joins TRBV6-5 to TRBJ1-2; D may be TRBD1 (5 bases). Trimming removed 10 bases from V and 1 base from J, with 13 bases in between. CDR3 length: 13 amino acids. Looked up from germline, CDR1 is MNHEY and CDR2 is SVGAGI.

This clonotype was picked up many times. The rearrangement links TRBV29-1 to TRBJ2-7; 10 bases are shared with TRBD1. Germline CDR1 is SQVTM and CDR2 is ANQGSEA. With 7 bases clipped from V and 2 bases from J, the junction kept 2 bases outside the gene matches. The CDR3 is 12 amino acids. CDR3 loop: CSAGTGAYEQYF. The CDR3 coding sequence is TGCAGCGCCGGGACAGGGGCCTACGAGCAGTACTTC.

In its sample, this clonotype was seen a few times. The chain couples TRBV20-1 to TRBJ2-1; 8 nucleotides agree with TRBD2. The CDR3 extends over 14 amino acids. In germline, CDR1 is DFQATT, CDR2 SNEGSKA (reference sequence). J lost 5 bases, V lost 2 bases, and 5 bases had no gene match. The CDR3 spells CSARSSGVHNEQFF. CDR3 in DNA: TGCAGTGCTAGAAGTAGCGGGGTGCACAATGAGCAGTTCTTC.

In its sample, this clonotype was seen many times. The chain has TRBV12-3 or TRBV12-4 and TRBJ2-3, with D possibly called TRBD1 or TRBD2 (5 bases each). V lost 1 base to trimming and J lost 15 bases, with 11 bases between them. CDR3 length: 11 amino acids. The CDR3 here is CASSLGGGSYF. The CDR3 DNA reads TGTGCCAGCAGTTTAGGTGGGGGTTCCTATTTT.

This clonotype came up a few times. J is TRBJ2-3 and V is TRBV7-2; the D gene is possibly TRBD1 (5 bases). The CDR3 totals 15 residues. Deletions cut 2 bases from V and 1 base from J, with 10 bases between. Germline assignment: CDR1 SGHTA and CDR2 FQGNSA. The DNA of the CDR3 is TGTGCCAGCAGCTTATGGGGCCCGGGCACAGATACGCAGTATTTT. Its protein is CASSLWGPGTDTQYF.

A word on this clonotype: Relative to the germline gene, one junction end is altered; a read error may explain this. The chain is built from TRBV7-2 and TRBJ2-3; 8 bases are shared with TRBD1. This CDR3 has 18 residues. From germline, CDR1 is SGHTA and CDR2 FQGNSA. This chain's CDR3 is CDSSFDLETGASTDTQYF. In DNA, the CDR3 is TGTGACAGCAGCTTCGACCTTGAGACAGGGGCTAGCACAGATACGCAGTATTTT. Using reference TRBV7-2 and TRBJ2-3 for the parts outside the CDR3, the full variable domain is GAGVSQSPSNKVTEKGKDVELRCDPISGHTALYWYRQSLGQGLEFLIYFQGNSAPDKSGLPSDRFSAERTGGSVSTLTIQRTQQEDSAVYLCDSSFDLETGASTDTQYFGPGTRLTVL.

The J gene is TRBJ1-1, the V gene TRBV14, with D possibly TRBD1 on 6 matching bases. The CDR3 has 13 residues. V shed 3 bases and J shed 10 bases, with 15 bases lying between them. Germline V gives CDR1 SGHDN, CDR2 FVKESK. The CDR3 DNA reads TGTGCCAGCAGCCACGCAGGGGCGGGTGGAGCTTTCTTT. Protein: CASSHAGAGGAFF.

A single count supports this clonotype. V gene TRBV10-2 combines with J gene TRBJ2-7; 7 bases line up with TRBD2. CDR3 size: 12 residues. The V gene end was trimmed by 10 bases and the J gene end by 2 bases; junction bases not matched to a gene: 5. Per the germline V gene, CDR1 is WSHSY and CDR2 is SAAADI. The CDR3 DNA sequence: TGCGCCACTTCCGGGACTACCTACGAGCAGTACTTC. Protein: CATSGTTYEQYF.

This clonotype was observed a handful of times. V and J are TRBV7-2 and TRBJ1-1; D gene ambiguous. This CDR3 region has 13 residues. CDR1 and CDR2 (germline): SGHTA, FQGNSA. V lost 1 base to trimming and J lost 3 bases, with 6 bases between them. CDR3 residues: CASSLVPYTEAFF. CDR3 DNA: TGTGCCAGCAGCTTAGTACCCTACACTGAAGCTTTCTTT.

In this sample, this clonotype turned up many times. The rearrangement links TRBV12-3 or TRBV12-4 to TRBJ2-3; TRBD2 matches 7 bases. With V trimmed by 6 bases and J by 2 bases, 11 bases remained unmatched. The CDR3 runs to 16 residues. CDR3 protein: CASRPRWAGDTDTQYF. The CDR3 DNA follows: TGTGCCAGCAGACCCCGTTGGGCGGGAGACACAGATACGCAGTATTTT.

This clonotype was found a few times. The chain uses TRBV2 and TRBJ1-6; D is possibly TRBD1 (5 bases). Germline lookup yields CDR1 SNHLY and CDR2 FYNNEI. V lost 7 bases, J lost 9 bases, and 10 bases lay in between. This CDR3 has 12 amino acids. CDR3 residues: CASNPGSSPLHF. In nucleotides, the CDR3 is TGTGCCAGCAACCCAGGGTCTTCACCCCTCCACTTT.